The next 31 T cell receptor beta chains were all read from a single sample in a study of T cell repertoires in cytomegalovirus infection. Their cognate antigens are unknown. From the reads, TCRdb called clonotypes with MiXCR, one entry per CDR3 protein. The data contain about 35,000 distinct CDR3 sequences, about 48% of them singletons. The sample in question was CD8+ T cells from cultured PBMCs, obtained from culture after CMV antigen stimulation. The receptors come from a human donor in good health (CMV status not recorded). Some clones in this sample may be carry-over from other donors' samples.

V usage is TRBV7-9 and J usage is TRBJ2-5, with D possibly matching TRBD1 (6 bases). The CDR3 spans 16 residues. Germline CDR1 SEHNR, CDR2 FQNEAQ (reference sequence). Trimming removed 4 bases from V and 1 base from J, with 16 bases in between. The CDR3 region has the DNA TGTGCCAGCAGCTCCTCTTTGACAGGCCTCCAAGAGACCCAGTACTTC. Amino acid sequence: CASSSSLTGLQETQYF. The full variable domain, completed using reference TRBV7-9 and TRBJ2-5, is DTGVSQNPRHKITKRGQNVTFRCDPISEHNRLYWYRQTLGQGPEFLTYFQNEAQLEKSRLLSDRFSAERPKGSFSTLEIQRTEQGDSAMYLCASSSSLTGLQETQYFGPGTRLLVL.

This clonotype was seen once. In nucleotides, the CDR3 is TGTGCCTGGAGTGTACGGGGAGCGGGAGTCACATACGAGCAGTACTTC. Translating gives CAWSVRGAGVTYEQYF. The chain carries TRBV30 and TRBJ2-7, with 8 bases identical to TRBD2. This CDR3 is 16 amino acids long. Germline CDR1 GTSNPN, CDR2 SVGIG (reference sequence). Losses at the gene ends were 0 bases for V and 4 bases for J; bases not matched to a gene: 11.

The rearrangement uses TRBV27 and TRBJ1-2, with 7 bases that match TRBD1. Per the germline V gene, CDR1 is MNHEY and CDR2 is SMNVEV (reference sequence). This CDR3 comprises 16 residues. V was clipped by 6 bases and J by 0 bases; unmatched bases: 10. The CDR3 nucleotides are TGTGCCAGCAGACCTGCGGGACAGTCCCCTAACTATGGCTACACCTTC. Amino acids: CASRPAGQSPNYGYTF.

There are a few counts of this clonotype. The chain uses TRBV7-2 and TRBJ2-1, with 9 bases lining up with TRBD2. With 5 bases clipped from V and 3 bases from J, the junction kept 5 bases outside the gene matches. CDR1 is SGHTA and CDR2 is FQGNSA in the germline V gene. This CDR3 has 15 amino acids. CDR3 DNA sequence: TGTGCCAGCAGCGTTCTAGCGGGAAGCTACAATGAGCAGTTCTTC. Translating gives CASSVLAGSYNEQFF.

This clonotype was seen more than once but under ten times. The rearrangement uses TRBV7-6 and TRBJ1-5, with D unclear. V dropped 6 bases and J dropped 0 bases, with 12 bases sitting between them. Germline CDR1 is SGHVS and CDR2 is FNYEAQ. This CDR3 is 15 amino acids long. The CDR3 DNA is TGTGCCAGCAGGAGGACTCTAGATAGCAATCAGCCCCAGCATTTT. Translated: CASRRTLDSNQPQHF. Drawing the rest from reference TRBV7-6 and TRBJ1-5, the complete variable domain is GAGVSQSPRYKVTKRGQDVALRCDPISGHVSLYWYRQALGQGPEFLTYFNYEAQQDKSGLPNDRFSAERPEGSISTLTIQRTEQRDSAMYRCASRRTLDSNQPQHFGDGTRLSIL.

CDR3 in DNA: TGTGCCAGCAGCTTGGGGGCACGGGAGCCCCAGCATTTT. Encoded protein: CASSLGAREPQHF. The chain couples TRBV11-2 to TRBJ1-5, with D possibly matching TRBD1 (6 bases). Germline loops: CDR1 SGHAT, CDR2 FQNNGV. The CDR3 is 13 residues long. V dropped 3 bases and J dropped 8 bases, with 11 bases sitting between them. Using reference TRBV11-2 and TRBJ1-5 for the parts outside the CDR3, the full variable domain is EAGVAQSPRYKIIEKRQSVAFWCNPISGHATLYWYQQILGQGPKLLIQFQNNGVVDDSQLPKDRFSAERLKGVDSTLKIQPAKLEDSAVYLCASSLGAREPQHFGDGTRLSIL.

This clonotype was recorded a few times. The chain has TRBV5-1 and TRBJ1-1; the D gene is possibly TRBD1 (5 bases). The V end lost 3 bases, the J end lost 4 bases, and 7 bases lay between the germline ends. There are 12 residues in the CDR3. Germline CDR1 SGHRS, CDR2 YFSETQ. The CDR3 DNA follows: TGCGCCAGCAGCTACGGGGGCACTGAAGCTTTCTTT. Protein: CASSYGGTEAFF.

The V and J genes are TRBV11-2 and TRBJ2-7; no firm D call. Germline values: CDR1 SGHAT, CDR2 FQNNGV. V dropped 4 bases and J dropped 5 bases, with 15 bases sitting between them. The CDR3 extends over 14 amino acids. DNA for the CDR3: TGTGCCAGCAGCTCCCCGGGCTCTCGCGACGAGCAGTACTTC. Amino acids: CASSSPGSRDEQYF.

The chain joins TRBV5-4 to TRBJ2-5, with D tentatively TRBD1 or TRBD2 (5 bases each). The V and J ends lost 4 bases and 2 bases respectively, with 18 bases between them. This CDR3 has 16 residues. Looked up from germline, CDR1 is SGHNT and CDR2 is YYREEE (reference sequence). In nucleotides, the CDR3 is TGTGCCAGCAGCCTGCCTGCCCGGGACGGTCAAGAGACCCAGTACTTC. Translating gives CASSLPARDGQETQYF. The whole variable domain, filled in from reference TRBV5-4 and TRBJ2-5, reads ETGVTQSPTHLIKTRGQQVTLRCSSQSGHNTVSWYQQALGQGPQFIFQYYREEENGRGNFPPRFSGLQFPNYSSELNVNALELDDSALYLCASSLPARDGQETQYFGPGTRLLVL.

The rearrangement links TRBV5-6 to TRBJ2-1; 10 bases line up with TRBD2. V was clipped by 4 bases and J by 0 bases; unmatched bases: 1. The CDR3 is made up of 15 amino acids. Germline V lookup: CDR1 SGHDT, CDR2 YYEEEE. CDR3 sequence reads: CASSPSGSSYNEQFF. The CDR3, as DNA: TGTGCCAGCAGCCCTAGCGGGAGCTCCTACAATGAGCAGTTCTTC.

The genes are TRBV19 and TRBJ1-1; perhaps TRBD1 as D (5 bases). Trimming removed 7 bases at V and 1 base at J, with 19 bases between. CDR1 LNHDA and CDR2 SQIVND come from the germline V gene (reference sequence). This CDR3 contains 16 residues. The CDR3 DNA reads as TGTGCCAGTACTCAGACAGCCCTCCTCAGGAACACTGAAGCTTTCTTT. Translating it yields CASTQTALLRNTEAFF.

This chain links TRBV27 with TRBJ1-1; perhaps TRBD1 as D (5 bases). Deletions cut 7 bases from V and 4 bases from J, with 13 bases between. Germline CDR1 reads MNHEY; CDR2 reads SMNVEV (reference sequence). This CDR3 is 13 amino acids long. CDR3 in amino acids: CASKRGSITEAFF. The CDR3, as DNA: TGTGCCAGCAAACGGGGCAGTATCACTGAAGCTTTCTTT.

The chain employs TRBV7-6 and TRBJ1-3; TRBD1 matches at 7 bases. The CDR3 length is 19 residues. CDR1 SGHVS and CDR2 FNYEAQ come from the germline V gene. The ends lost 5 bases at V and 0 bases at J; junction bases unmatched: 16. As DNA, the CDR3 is TGTGCCAGCAGCAACGAAGGAGGGACAGCCTCTCACTCTGGAAACACCATATATTTT. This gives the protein CASSNEGGTASHSGNTIYF.

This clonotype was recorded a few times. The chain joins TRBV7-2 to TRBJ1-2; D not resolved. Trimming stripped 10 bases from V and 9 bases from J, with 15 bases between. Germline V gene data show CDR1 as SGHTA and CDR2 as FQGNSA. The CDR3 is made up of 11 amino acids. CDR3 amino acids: CAIASLRSYTF. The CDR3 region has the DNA TGTGCCATTGCTTCTTTGCGTAGCTACACCTTC.

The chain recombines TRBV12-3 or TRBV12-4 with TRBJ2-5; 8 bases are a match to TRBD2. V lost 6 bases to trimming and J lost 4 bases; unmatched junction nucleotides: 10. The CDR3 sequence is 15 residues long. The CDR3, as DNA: TGTGCCAGCAGATCTGGGGTAGCGGGGCGAGAGACCCAGTACTTC. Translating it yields CASRSGVAGRETQYF.

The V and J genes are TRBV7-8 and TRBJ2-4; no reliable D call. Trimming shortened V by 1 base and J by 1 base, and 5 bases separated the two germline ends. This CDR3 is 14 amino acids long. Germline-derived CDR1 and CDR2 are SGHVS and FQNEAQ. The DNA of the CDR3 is TGTGCCAGCAGCTTAGGGGCGGCCAAAAACATTCAGTACTTC. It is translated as CASSLGAAKNIQYF. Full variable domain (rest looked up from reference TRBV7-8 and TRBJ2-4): GAGVSQSPRYKVAKRGQDVALRCDPISGHVSLFWYQQALGQGPEFLTYFQNEAQLDKSGLPSDRFFAERPEGSVSTLKIQRTQQEDSAVYLCASSLGAAKNIQYFGAGTRLSVL.

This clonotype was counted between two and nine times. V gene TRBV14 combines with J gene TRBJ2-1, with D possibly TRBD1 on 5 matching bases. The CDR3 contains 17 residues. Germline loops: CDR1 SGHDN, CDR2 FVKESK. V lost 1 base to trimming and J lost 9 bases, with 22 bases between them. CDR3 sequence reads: CASSQVWGASFPGEQFF. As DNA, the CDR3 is TGTGCCAGCAGCCAAGTATGGGGCGCGTCTTTTCCGGGTGAGCAGTTCTTC.

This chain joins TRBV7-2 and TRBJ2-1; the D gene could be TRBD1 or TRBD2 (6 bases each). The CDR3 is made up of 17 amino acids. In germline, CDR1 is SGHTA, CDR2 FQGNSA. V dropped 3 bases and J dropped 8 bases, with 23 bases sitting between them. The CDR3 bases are TGTGCCAGCAGCTTCAGTCCGGGGGCCACGTGGACCCATGAGCAGTTCTTC. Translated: CASSFSPGATWTHEQFF.

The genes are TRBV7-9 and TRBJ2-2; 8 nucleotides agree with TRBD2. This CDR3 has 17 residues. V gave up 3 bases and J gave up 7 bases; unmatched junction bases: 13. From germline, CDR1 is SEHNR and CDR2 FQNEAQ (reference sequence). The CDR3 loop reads CASSFRYGKRESGELFF. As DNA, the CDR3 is TGTGCCAGCAGCTTTCGCTATGGGAAGCGGGAGAGCGGGGAGCTGTTTTTT.

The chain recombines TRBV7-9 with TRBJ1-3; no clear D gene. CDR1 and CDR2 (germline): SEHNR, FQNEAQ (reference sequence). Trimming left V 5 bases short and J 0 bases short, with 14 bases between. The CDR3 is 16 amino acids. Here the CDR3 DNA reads TGTGCCAGCAGCCCATGGACGGTCAGCTCTGGAAACACCATATATTTT. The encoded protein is CASSPWTVSSGNTIYF.

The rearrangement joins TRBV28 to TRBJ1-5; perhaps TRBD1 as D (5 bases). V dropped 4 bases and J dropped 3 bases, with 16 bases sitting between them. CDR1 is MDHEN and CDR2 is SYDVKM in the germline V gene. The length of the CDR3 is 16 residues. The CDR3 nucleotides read TGTGCCAGCAGTTCCTCCCTGGGGCAGGTCAATCAGCCCCAGCATTTT. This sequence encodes CASSSSLGQVNQPQHF. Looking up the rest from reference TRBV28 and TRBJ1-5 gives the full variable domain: DVKVTQSSRYLVKRTGEKVFLECVQDMDHENMFWYRQDPGLGLRLIYFSYDVKMKEKGDIPEGYSVSREKKERFSLILESASTNQTSMYLCASSSSLGQVNQPQHFGDGTRLSIL.

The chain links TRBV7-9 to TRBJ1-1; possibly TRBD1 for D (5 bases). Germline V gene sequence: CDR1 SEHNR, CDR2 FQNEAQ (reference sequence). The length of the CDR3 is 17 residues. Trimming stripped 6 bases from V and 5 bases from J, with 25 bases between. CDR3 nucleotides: TGTGCCAGCAGTCGCAATGCGGGGGGACGCATCGCAACTGAAGCTTTCTTT. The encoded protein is CASSRNAGGRIATEAFF.

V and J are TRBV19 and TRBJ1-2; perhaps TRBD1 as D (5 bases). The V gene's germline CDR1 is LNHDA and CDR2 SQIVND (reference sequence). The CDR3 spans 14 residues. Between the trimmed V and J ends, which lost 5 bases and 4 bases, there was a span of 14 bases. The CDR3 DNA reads TGTGCCAGTAGTCCGGCCGGGGGGTCCTATGGCTACACCTTC. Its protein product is CASSPAGGSYGYTF.

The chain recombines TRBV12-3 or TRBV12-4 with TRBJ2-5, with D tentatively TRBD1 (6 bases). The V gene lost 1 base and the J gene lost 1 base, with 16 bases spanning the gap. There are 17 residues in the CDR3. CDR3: CASSLVNRVVVQETQYF. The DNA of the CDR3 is TGTGCCAGCAGTTTAGTCAACAGGGTGGTGGTCCAAGAGACCCAGTACTTC.

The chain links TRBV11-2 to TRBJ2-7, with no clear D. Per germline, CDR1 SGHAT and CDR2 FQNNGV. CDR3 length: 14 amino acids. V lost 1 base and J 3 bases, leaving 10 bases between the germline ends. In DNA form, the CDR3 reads TGTGCCAGCAGCTTAGGACCCGTCCGCTACGAGCAGTACTTC. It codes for CASSLGPVRYEQYF. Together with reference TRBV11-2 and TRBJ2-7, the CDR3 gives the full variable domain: EAGVAQSPRYKIIEKRQSVAFWCNPISGHATLYWYQQILGQGPKLLIQFQNNGVVDDSQLPKDRFSAERLKGVDSTLKIQPAKLEDSAVYLCASSLGPVRYEQYFGPGTRLTVT.

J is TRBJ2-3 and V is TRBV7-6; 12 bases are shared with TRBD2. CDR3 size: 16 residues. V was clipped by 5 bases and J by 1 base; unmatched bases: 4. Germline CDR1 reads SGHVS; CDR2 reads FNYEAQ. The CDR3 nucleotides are TGTGCCAGCAGCCGACTAGCGGGGGCGCGCACAGATACGCAGTATTTT. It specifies CASSRLAGARTDTQYF.

The CDR3 spells CASPGQGNTDTQYF. CDR3 sequence (DNA): TGTGCCAGTCCGGGACAGGGAAACACAGATACGCAGTATTTT. The rearrangement uses TRBV6-5 and TRBJ2-3, with 9 bases identical to TRBD1. V gave up 9 bases and J gave up 2 bases; unmatched junction bases: 6. Germline CDR1 and CDR2: MNHEY and SVGAGI. This CDR3 has 14 amino acids.

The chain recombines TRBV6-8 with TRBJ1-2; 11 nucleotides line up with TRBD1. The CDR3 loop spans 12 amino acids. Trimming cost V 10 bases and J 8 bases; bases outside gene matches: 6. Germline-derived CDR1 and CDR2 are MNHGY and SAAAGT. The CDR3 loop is CATGTGGGGYTF. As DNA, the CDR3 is TGTGCCACCGGGACAGGGGGTGGGGGCTACACCTTC.

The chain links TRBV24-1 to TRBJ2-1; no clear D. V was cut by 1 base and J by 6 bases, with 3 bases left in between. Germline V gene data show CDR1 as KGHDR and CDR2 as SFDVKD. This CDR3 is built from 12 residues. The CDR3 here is CATSDLGNEQFF. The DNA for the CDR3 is TGTGCCACCAGTGATTTAGGCAATGAGCAGTTCTTC.

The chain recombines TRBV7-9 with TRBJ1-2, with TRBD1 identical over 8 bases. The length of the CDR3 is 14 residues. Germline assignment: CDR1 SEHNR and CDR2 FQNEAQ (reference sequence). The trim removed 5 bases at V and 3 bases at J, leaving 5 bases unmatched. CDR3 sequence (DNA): TGTGCCAGCAGCCAAACCAGGGGGCACTATGGCTACACCTTC. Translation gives CASSQTRGHYGYTF.

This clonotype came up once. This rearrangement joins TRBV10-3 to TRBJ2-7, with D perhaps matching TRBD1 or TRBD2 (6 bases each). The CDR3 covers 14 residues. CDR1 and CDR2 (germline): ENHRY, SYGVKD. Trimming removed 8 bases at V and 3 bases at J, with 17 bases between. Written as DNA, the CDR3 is TGTGCCATCGGGGGCCGGACTAAGGACTACGAGCAGTACTTC. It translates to CAIGGRTKDYEQYF.